Listed here are 17 T cell receptor beta chains from one sample, sequenced in a study of cytomegalovirus exposure and HLA in healthy donors. Primers included in the PCR were 60 Vbeta and 13 Jbeta primers. The repertoire was sequenced with immunoSEQ multiplex PCR; TCRdb's copy has only in-frame clones and lacks some. The ten most abundant clones cover 2.2% of a sample with some 150,000 clones. Material: PBMCs. The receptors were gathered from a woman aged 18-29 years in good health and CMV-seronegative.

V usage is TRBV7-6 and J usage is TRBJ2-1, with D unresolved. Germline loops: CDR1 SGHVS, CDR2 FNYEAQ. Deletions cut 5 bases from V and 8 bases from J, with 10 bases between. The CDR3 totals 12 residues. The CDR3 loop reads CASSPNGHEQFF. In DNA, the CDR3 is TGTGCCAGCAGCCCGAACGGTCATGAGCAGTTCTTC.

The gene calls are TRBV7-9 and TRBJ1-1, with 7 bases identical to TRBD1. Trimming took 3 bases from V and 4 from J; bases not matched to a gene: 5. The CDR3 is 14 residues long. The germline V gene encodes CDR1 SEHNR and CDR2 FQNEAQ (reference sequence). CDR3 region: CASSFQGVSTEAFF. The CDR3 region has the DNA TGTGCCAGCAGCTTCCAGGGGGTGAGCACTGAAGCTTTCTTT.

The rearrangement uses TRBV4-2 and TRBJ2-5; D might be TRBD2 (5 bases). In germline, CDR1 is LGHNA, CDR2 YNFKEQ. This CDR3 comprises 15 residues. V dropped 0 bases and J dropped 5 bases, with 13 bases sitting between them. The CDR3 region is CASSQDQGSAETQYF. DNA for the CDR3: TGTGCCAGCAGCCAAGATCAAGGGAGTGCGGAGACCCAGTACTTC.

The chain uses TRBV5-1 and TRBJ1-1; maybe TRBD1 (5 bases). Trimming removed 6 bases from V and 1 base from J, with 10 bases in between. Germline CDR1 is SGHRS and CDR2 is YFSETQ. This CDR3 is 13 amino acids long. Written as DNA, the CDR3 is TGCGCCAGCATGAATCAGGGGAACACTGAAGCTTTCTTT. Its protein product is CASMNQGNTEAFF.

V usage is TRBV10-3 and J usage is TRBJ2-7; 8 bases match TRBD1. The CDR3 covers 17 residues. The junction had 13 bases not matched to a gene; V was cut back by 2 bases and J by 4 bases. Germline V gene data show CDR1 as ENHRY and CDR2 as SYGVKD. CDR3 nucleotides: TGTGCCATCAGTGAGACGATAGTGGGACAGGTGTTATACGAGCAGTACGTC. It translates to CAISETIVGQVLYEQYV.

Points on this clone: This same CDR3 is encoded by further DNA sequences in the sample. The CDR3 is CASSPHMNTEAFF. The CDR3 DNA reads as TGTGCCAGCAGCCCTCACATGAACACTGAAGCTTTCTTT. The chain couples TRBV7-3 to TRBJ1-1; D remains unclear. The V end lost 5 bases, the J end lost 0 bases, and 7 bases lay between the germline ends. The CDR3 runs to 13 residues. CDR1 is SGHTA and CDR2 is FQGTGA in the germline V gene.

The chain combines TRBV30 with TRBJ2-5; 7 bases are shared with TRBD1. The J call is in doubt because the DNA end fits TRBJ2-7 better. The CDR3 consists of 13 residues. Germline V CDR1 and CDR2: GTSNPN, SVGIG (reference sequence). The CDR3 sequence: CAWARGLFYEQYF. CDR3 in DNA: TGTGCCTGGGCCAGGGGGTTGTTCTACGAGCAGTACTTC.

The V gene is TRBV7-2, the J gene TRBJ2-3; TRBD2 is a possible D gene (6 bases). Trimming took 3 bases from V and 4 from J, leaving 8 bases between them. Germline CDR1 reads SGHTA; CDR2 reads FQGNSA. The CDR3 extends over 13 amino acids. This CDR3 reads CASSFLASDTQYF. CDR3 sequence (DNA): TGTGCCAGCAGCTTTCTAGCGTCAGATACGCAGTATTTT.

The CDR3 DNA is TGTGCCAGCAGCTTAAGGTACCTAGGTGTGGATGAGCAGTTCTTC. This sequence encodes CASSLRYLGVDEQFF. The V and J genes are TRBV7-8 and TRBJ2-1; D remains ambiguous. Trimming shortened V by 2 bases and J by 8 bases, and 16 bases separated the two germline ends. The CDR3 has 15 amino acids. Germline CDR1 is SGHVS and CDR2 is FQNEAQ.

The rearrangement uses TRBV30 and TRBJ2-1; tentative D call: TRBD2 (5 bases). Germline V gene lookup returns CDR1 GTSNPN and CDR2 SVGIG (reference sequence). The CDR3 is made up of 17 amino acids. Trimming took 3 bases from V and 5 from J, leaving 23 bases between them. The CDR3 DNA is TGTGCCTGGAGAGGACTCTCCTTCCCCATAGAGGACAATGAGCAGTTCTTC. Protein product: CAWRGLSFPIEDNEQFF.

This sequence joins TRBV11-3 and TRBJ2-2, with 10 bases matching TRBD2. J was trimmed by 5 bases and V by 8 bases; bases with no gene match: 8. The CDR3 length is 15 residues. Per the germline V gene, CDR1 is SGHNT and CDR2 is YENEEA. The CDR3 DNA is TGTGCCAGCGGTCTAGCGGGAGCGAGGACCGGGGAGCTGTTTTTT. It encodes CASGLAGARTGELFF.

In the case of this clone: Other DNA sequences of this sample code for an identical CDR3. The chain employs TRBV7-6 and TRBJ2-2, with D maybe TRBD1 (5 bases). Germline CDR1 and CDR2: SGHVS and FNYEAQ. Trimming took off 3 bases at V and 5 bases at J, with 10 bases between the two ends. The CDR3 covers 14 residues. The DNA of the CDR3 is TGTGCCAGCAGCTTTGCAGGGAATACCGGGGAGCTGTTTTTT. Its protein is CASSFAGNTGELFF. The entire variable domain, with the rest obtained from reference TRBV7-6 and TRBJ2-2, is as follows: GAGVSQSPRYKVTKRGQDVALRCDPISGHVSLYWYRQALGQGPEFLTYFNYEAQQDKSGLPNDRFSAERPEGSISTLTIQRTEQRDSAMYRCASSFAGNTGELFFGEGSRLTVL.

This chain links TRBV7-8 with TRBJ2-1; 11 bases are shared with TRBD2. CDR1 is SGHVS and CDR2 is FQNEAQ in the germline V gene. V dropped 0 bases and J dropped 8; count of bases not matched to a gene: 6. This CDR3 contains 16 residues. The CDR3 sequence is CASSLAGLAAGDEQFF. The CDR3 DNA reads as TGTGCCAGCAGCTTAGCGGGACTAGCGGCCGGGGATGAGCAGTTCTTC.

J is TRBJ1-5 and V is TRBV5-1; 9 bases agree with TRBD1. CDR1 SGHRS and CDR2 YFSETQ come from the germline V gene. The CDR3 totals 16 residues. V was clipped by 4 bases and J by 2 bases; unmatched bases: 7. The CDR3 loop is CASSPGQGFGNQPQHF. The CDR3 DNA follows: TGCGCCAGCAGCCCGGGACAGGGTTTCGGCAATCAGCCCCAGCATTTT. Complete variable domain (other parts from reference TRBV5-1 and TRBJ1-5): KAGVTQTPRYLIKTRGQQVTLSCSPISGHRSVSWYQQTPGQGLQFLFEYFSETQRNKGNFPGRFSGRQFSNSRSEMNVSTLELGDSALYLCASSPGQGFGNQPQHFGDGTRLSIL.

The V and J genes are TRBV5-8 and TRBJ1-5; tentatively, D is TRBD1 (6 bases). Trimming left V 2 bases short and J 6 bases short, with 15 bases between. Germline V lookup: CDR1 SGHTS, CDR2 YDEGEE. The CDR3 runs to 15 residues. In DNA, the CDR3 is TGTGCCAGCAGCTTTGGTCGTAACAGGGTTCAGCCCCAGCATTTT. It codes for CASSFGRNRVQPQHF.

The rearrangement uses TRBV18 and TRBJ1-5; 8 positions agree with TRBD1. Germline assignment: CDR1 KGHSH and CDR2 LQKENI. The CDR3 has 14 amino acids. V was clipped by 4 bases and J by 7 bases; unmatched bases: 6. DNA of the CDR3: TGTGCCAGCTCACAGGACAGGGTCGGCCAGCCCCAGCATTTT. Its translation is CASSQDRVGQPQHF.

The chain has TRBV4-1 and TRBJ1-2; tentative D call: TRBD1 (6 bases). The V gene lost 1 base and the J gene lost 8 bases, with 14 bases spanning the gap. Germline V gives CDR1 MGHRA, CDR2 YSYEKL. The CDR3 loop spans 14 amino acids. The CDR3 region has the DNA TGCGCCAGCAGCCAAGGAGGGGGTTCGCAGGGCTACACCTTC. Protein sequence: CASSQGGGSQGYTF.